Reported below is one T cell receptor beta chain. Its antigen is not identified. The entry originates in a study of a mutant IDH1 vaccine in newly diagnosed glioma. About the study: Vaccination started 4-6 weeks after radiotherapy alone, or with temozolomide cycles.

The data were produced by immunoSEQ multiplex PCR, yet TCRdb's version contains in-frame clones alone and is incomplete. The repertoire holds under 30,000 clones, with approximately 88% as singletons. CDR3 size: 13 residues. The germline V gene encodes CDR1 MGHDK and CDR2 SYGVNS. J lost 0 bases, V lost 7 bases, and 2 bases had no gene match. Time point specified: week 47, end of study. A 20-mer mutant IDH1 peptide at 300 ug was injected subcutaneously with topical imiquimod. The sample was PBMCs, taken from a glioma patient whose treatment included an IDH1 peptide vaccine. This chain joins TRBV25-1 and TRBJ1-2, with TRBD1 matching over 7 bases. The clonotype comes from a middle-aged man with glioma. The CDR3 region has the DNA TGTGCCAGCAACAGGGGCCCTAACTATGGCTACACCTTC. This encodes CASNRGPNYGYTF.